This T cell receptor (beta chain) was sequenced in a study of CD8 T cells in ankylosing spondylitis (dated by TCRdb to about 2017). Some background on the complete study: The study profiled T cell receptor beta repertoires in healthy donors and ankylosing spondylitis patients to find disease-linked TCR variants. Peripheral blood was sampled, and synovial fluid was additionally collected from ankylosing spondylitis patients. The full study cohort was made up of over 20 ankylosing spondylitis patients and approximately 100 healthy donors. Paper-wide results and their limitations: According to the report, matched synovial fluid samples from ankylosing spondylitis patients were significantly enriched for the disease-linked clones. Some motif variants had previously been reported in the synovial fluid and blood of reactive arthritis patients, which suggests shared mechanisms of disease initiation. Blood from ankylosing spondylitis patients appeared to be characterized by a TCR beta motif composed of 7 to 9 highly homologous amino acid variants. The disease-linked clones had a CD8+ phenotype and were found at relatively low frequencies in peripheral blood.

TCRdb records Illumina HiSeq 2500 as the sequencer. Quantitative 5'-RACE with molecular barcodes was the method used to prepare the TCR beta libraries. Per the source publication's procedure: To identify disease-linked TCR variants, a new computational method was used, one built on a probabilistic model of VDJ rearrangement. TCRdb redid the processing of the public reads, applying fastp at Q25 and MiXCR, and retained in-frame beta chains. Entries are consolidated by CDR3 protein sequence, retaining the most common genes and DNA. These V and J calls originate from TCRdb's pipeline instead of the authors' own analysis. The sample table contains 100,000 to 150,000 distinct CDR3 sequences; only one count was recorded for roughly a tenth of them. The top ten clones comprise 3% to 4% of the sample. This clonotype was seen repeatedly, ten times or more. Its antigen remains unidentified. Qualities for individual bases were not recorded, and no much larger clone is one base off.

Based on the germline V gene, the CDR1 and CDR2 sequences are SGHRS and YFSETQ. The CDR3 runs 14 residues from the cysteine to the phenylalanine. The read is trimmed to its CDR3 DNA, 42 bases read in frame from base 1. Ends trimmed: V by 4 bases, J by 1 base; bases unmatched to a gene: 5. The TCR sequence derives from a male donor with ankylosing spondylitis or in good health (not recorded which). This sequence uses TRBV5-1 and TRBJ2-7; 7 bases in between match TRBD1. Input material: blood, either unsorted or a sorted T cell fraction (not recorded which). The nucleotide sequence is TGCGCCAGCAGCCGGACAGGCGTTTCCTACGAGCAGTACTTC. The translation is CASSRTGVSYEQYF.